What follows describes a single TCR beta chain. The data stem from a study of PD-L1 blockade in urothelial cancer. Study-level background: Analyzed time points were 3 weeks (second dose) and 6 weeks after therapy began.

Deletions cut 4 bases from V and 4 bases from J, with 6 bases between. Germline V lookup: CDR1 SNHLY, CDR2 FYNNEI. CDR3 length equals 12 residues. Repertoires were generated with immunoSEQ multiplex PCR, while TCRdb's copy carries only in-frame clones and drops some. The sample lists tens of thousands of clones, around 84% occurring once. Locally advanced or metastatic urothelial carcinoma affected all patients. The rearrangement uses TRBV2 and TRBJ2-3; D is possibly TRBD1 (5 bases). Sequences were derived from PBMCs, sampled around atezolizumab (anti-PD-L1) treatment. This receptor was obtained from a man aged 70-80 years with urothelial cancer. CDR3 amino acids: CASSVGADTQYF. CDR3 sequence (DNA): TGTGCCAGCAGTGTAGGGGCAGATACGCAGTATTTT.